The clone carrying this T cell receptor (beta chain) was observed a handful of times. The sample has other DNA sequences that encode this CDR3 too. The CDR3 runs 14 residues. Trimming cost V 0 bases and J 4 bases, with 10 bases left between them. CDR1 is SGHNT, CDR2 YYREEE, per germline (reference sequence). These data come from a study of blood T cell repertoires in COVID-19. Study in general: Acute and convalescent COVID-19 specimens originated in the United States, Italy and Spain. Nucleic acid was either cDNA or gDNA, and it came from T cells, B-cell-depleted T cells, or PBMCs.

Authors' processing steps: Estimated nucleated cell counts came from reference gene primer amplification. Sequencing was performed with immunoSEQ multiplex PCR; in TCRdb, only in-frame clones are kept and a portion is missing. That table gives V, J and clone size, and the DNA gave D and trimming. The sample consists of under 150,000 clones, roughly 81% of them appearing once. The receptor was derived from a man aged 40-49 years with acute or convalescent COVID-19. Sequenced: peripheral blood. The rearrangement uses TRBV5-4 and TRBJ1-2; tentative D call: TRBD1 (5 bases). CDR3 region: CASSLGQGSYGYTF. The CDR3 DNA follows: TGTGCCAGCAGCTTGGGGCAGGGATCCTATGGCTACACCTTC.